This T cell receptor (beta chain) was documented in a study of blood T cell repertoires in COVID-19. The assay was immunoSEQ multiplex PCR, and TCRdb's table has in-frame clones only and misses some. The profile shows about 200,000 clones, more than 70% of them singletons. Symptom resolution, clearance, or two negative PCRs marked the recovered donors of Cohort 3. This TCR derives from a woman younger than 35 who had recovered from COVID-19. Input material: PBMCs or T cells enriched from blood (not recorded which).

CDR3 in amino acids: CATSPGTGVFGNQPQHF. CDR3 DNA: TGTGCCACCTCCCCGGGGACAGGGGTCTTTGGCAATCAGCCCCAGCATTTT. The genes are TRBV19 and TRBJ1-5; 10 bases agree with TRBD1. V was pared by 10 bases and J by 2 bases, with 14 bases of the junction left unmatched. The CDR3 loop spans 17 amino acids. The V gene's germline CDR1 is LNHDA and CDR2 SQIVND (reference sequence).